This T cell receptor beta chain came from a study of CD8 T cells in ankylosing spondylitis. Notes on this clonotype: The antigen remains unidentified.

Study findings and constraints: Roughly 8 highly homologous variants made up a TCR beta motif, and this motif appeared characteristic of ankylosing spondylitis blood. Reportedly, disease-linked clones are significantly enriched in ankylosing spondylitis patients' matched synovial fluid. In the blood and synovial fluid of reactive arthritis, some motif variants had been previously reported. In peripheral blood, disease-linked CD8+ clones occurred at relatively low frequencies.

The CDR3 contains 14 residues. CDR1 SNHLY and CDR2 FYNNEI come from the germline V gene. The V end was cut by 7 bases, the J end by 3 bases, with 16 bases between. It was by quantitative 5'-RACE with molecular barcodes that TCR beta libraries were made. TCRdb re-analysed the 5' RACE reads in MiXCR, keeping a single row per CDR3 protein. The data contain 500,000 to 550,000 distinct CDR3 sequences, 9.5% to 15% of them singletons. Sequencing was performed on blood, either unsorted or a sorted T cell fraction (not recorded which). V is TRBV2 and J is TRBJ2-7; D not resolved. This TCR was recovered from a male donor with ankylosing spondylitis. CDR3 in DNA: TGTGCCAGCAAAAGGACCCATACAATCTACGAGCAGTACTTC. Its translation: CASKRTHTIYEQYF.